This record looks at one T cell receptor (beta chain) sequence and its context. TCR sequencing used cDNA made by reverse transcription of extracted RNA. Only in-frame clones appear in the TCRdb table, and some are missing; sequencing was by immunoSEQ multiplex PCR. The table includes about 190,000 clones, more than 55% detected once. This record comes from a study of CD8+ T cells in alopecia areata. Study information: Patients in the treated group were given tofacitinib by mouth, 5 to 10 mg twice a day.

The treatment: oral pan-JAK inhibitor, 5-10 mg twice daily. It was from PBMCs that CD4+ and CD8+ T cells were sorted. Germline assignment: CDR1 GTSNPN and CDR2 SVGIG (reference sequence). The CDR3 is made up of 13 amino acids. Trimming removed 3 bases from V and 5 bases from J, with 13 bases in between. The receptor was isolated from a human donor with alopecia areata. This specimen consisted of CD4+ T cells sorted from blood, obtained at week 4, from a patient treated with tofacitinib. This rearrangement joins TRBV30 to TRBJ1-1, with D possibly matching TRBD1 (5 bases). The CDR3 DNA follows: TGTGCCTGGAGATGGGGGGGAGGGACTGAAGCTTTCTTT. This sequence encodes CAWRWGGGTEAFF.